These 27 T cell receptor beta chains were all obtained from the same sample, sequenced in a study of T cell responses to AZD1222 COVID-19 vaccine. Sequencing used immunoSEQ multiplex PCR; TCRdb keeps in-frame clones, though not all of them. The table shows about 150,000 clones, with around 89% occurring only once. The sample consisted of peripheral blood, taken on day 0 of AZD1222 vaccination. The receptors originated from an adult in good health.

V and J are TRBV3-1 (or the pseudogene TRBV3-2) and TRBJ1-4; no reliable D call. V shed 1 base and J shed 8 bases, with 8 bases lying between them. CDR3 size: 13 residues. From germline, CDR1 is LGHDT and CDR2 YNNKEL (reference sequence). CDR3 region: CASSQGLYEKLFF. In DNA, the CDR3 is TGTGCCAGCAGCCAAGGACTATACGAAAAACTGTTTTTT.

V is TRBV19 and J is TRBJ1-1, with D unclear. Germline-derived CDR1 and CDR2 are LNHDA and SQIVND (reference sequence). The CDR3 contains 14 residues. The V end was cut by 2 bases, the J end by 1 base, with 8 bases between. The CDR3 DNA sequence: TGTGCCAGTAGTATAAGACTGGGGAACACTGAAGCTTTCTTT. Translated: CASSIRLGNTEAFF.

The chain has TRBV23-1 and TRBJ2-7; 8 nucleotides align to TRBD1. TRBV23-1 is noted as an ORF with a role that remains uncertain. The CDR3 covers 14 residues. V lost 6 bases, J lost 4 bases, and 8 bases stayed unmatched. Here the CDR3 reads CASRPGTGQYEQYF. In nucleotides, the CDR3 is TGCGCCAGCAGGCCGGGGACAGGCCAATACGAGCAGTACTTC.

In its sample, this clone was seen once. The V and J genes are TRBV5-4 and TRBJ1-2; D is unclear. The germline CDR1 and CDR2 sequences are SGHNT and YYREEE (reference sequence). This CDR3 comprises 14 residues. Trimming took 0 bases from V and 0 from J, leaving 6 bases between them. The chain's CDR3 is CASSLAGSNYGYTF. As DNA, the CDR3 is TGTGCCAGCAGCTTGGCGGGGTCTAACTATGGCTACACCTTC. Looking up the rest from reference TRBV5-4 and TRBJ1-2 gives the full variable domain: ETGVTQSPTHLIKTRGQQVTLRCSSQSGHNTVSWYQQALGQGPQFIFQYYREEENGRGNFPPRFSGLQFPNYSSELNVNALELDDSALYLCASSLAGSNYGYTFGSGTRLTVV.

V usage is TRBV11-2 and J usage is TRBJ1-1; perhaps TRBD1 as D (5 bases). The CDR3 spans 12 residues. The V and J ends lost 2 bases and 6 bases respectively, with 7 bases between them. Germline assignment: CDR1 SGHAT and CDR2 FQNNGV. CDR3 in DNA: TGTGCCAGCAGCTTAACGGGGGCTGAAGCTTTCTTT. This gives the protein CASSLTGAEAFF.

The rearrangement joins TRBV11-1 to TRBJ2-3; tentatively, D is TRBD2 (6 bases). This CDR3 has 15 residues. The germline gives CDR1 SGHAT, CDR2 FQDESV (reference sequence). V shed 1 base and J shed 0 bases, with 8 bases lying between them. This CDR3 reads CASSLGRGSTDTQYF. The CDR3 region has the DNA TGTGCCAGCAGCTTAGGGCGGGGTAGCACAGATACGCAGTATTTT.

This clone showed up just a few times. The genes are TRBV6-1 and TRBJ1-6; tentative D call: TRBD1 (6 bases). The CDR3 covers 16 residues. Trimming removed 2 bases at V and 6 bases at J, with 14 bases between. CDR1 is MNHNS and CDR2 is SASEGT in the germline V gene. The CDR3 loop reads CASSELGGRANSPLHF. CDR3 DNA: TGTGCCAGCAGTGAATTAGGGGGGCGAGCTAATTCACCCCTCCACTTT.

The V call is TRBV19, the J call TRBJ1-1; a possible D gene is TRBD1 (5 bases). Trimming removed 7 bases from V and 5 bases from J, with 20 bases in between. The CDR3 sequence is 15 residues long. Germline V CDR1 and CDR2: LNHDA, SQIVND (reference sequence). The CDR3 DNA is TGTGCCAGTACCAATCGGTCGTGGAGGGGAACTGAAGCTTTCTTT. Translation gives CASTNRSWRGTEAFF.

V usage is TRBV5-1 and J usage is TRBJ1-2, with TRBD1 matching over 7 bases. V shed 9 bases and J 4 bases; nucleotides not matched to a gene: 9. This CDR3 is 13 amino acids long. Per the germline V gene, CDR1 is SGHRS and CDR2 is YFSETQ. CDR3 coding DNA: TGCGCCACCGCTATCGGGACAGCCTATGGCTACACCTTC. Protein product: CATAIGTAYGYTF.

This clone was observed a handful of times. The CDR3 nucleotides are TGTGCCAGCAGGCCCCCTGGGGTAGCGGGGACCTACGAGCAGTACTTC. It yields the protein CASRPPGVAGTYEQYF. The genes are TRBV6-6 and TRBJ2-7; 8 bases align to TRBD2. This CDR3 region has 16 residues. Germline CDR1 reads MNHNY; CDR2 reads SVGAGI (reference sequence). V shed 6 bases and J 2 bases; nucleotides not matched to a gene: 12.

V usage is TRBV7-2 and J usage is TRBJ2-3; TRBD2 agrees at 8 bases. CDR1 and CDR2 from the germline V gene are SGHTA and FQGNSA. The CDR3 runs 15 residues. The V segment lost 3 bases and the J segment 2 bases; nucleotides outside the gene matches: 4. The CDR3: CASSFGGGTTDTQYF. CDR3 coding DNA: TGTGCCAGCAGCTTTGGCGGGGGGACCACAGATACGCAGTATTTT.

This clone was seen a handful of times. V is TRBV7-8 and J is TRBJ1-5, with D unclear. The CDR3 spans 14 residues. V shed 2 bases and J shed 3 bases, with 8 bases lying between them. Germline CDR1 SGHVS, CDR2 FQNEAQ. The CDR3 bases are TGTGCCAGCAGCTTAATAGGGATCAATCAGCCCCAGCATTTT. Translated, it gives CASSLIGINQPQHF.

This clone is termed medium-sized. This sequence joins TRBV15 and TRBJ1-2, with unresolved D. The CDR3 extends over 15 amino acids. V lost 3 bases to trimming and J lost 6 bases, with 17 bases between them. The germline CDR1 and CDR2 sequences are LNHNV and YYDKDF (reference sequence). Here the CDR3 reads CATSSPSGGINGYTF. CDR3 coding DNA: TGTGCCACCAGCAGCCCCTCGGGAGGTATAAATGGCTACACCTTC.

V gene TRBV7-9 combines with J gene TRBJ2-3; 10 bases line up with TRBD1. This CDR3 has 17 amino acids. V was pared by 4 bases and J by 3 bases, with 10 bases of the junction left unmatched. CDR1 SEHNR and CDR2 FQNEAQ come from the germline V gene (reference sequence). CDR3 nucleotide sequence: TGTGCCAGCAGCTGGACAGGGGGGAATCGGTGGACAGATACGCAGTATTTT. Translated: CASSWTGGNRWTDTQYF.

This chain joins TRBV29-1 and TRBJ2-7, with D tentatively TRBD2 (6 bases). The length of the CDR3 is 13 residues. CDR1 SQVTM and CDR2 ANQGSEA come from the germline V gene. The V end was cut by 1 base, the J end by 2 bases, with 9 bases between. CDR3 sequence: CSVEVEGTYEQYF. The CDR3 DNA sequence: TGCAGCGTTGAAGTGGAGGGGACCTACGAGCAGTACTTC.

The CDR3 sequence is CASSRVDGVGTGELFF. CDR3 DNA sequence: TGTGCCAGCAGCCGCGTGGATGGGGTTGGTACCGGGGAGCTGTTTTTT. The V and J genes are TRBV4-2 and TRBJ2-2; D is ambiguous. This CDR3 is 16 amino acids long. Looked up from germline, CDR1 is LGHNA and CDR2 is YNFKEQ. V lost 4 bases and J lost 5, with 17 bases in between.

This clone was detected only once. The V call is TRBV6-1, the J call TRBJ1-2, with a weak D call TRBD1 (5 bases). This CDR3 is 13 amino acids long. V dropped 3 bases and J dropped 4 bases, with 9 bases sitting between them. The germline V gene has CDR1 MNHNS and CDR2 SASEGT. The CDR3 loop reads CASSDRAPYGYTF. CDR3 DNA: TGTGCCAGCAGTGACAGGGCGCCCTATGGCTACACCTTC.

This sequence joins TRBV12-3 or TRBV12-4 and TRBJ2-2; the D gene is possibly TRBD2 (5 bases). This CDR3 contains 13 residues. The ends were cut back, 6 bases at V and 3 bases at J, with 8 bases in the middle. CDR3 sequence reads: CASSSDYTGELFF. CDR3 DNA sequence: TGTGCCAGCAGCTCGGACTACACCGGGGAGCTGTTTTTT.

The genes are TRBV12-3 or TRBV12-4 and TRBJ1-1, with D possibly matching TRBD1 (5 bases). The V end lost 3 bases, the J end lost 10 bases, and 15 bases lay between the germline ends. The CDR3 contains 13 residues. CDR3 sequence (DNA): TGTGCCAGCAGTTTTGGGGACCCGGGGCTAGCTTTCTTT. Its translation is CASSFGDPGLAFF.

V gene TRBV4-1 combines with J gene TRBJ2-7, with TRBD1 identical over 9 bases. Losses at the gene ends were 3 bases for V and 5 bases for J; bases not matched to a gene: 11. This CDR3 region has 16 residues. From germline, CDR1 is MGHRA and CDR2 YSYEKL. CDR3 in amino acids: CASSQPSGQGSHEQYF. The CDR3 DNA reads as TGCGCCAGCAGCCAGCCTTCGGGACAGGGATCCCACGAGCAGTACTTC.

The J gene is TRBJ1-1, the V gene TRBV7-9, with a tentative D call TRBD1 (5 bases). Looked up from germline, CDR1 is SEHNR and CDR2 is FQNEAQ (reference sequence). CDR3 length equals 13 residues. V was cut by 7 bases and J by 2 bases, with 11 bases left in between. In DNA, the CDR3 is TGTGCCAGCAACAGACAGCAAAACACTGAAGCTTTCTTT. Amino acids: CASNRQQNTEAFF.

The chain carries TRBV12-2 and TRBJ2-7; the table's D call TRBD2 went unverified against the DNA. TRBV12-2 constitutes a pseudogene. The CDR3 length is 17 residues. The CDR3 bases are TGTGCAAGTCGCTTAGGCTGGGACTGCTCCCATACCTACGAGCAGTACTTC. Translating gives CASRLGWDCSHTYEQYF.

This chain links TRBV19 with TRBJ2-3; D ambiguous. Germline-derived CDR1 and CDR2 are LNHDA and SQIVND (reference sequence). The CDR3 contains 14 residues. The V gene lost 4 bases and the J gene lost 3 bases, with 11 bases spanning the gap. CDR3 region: CASSSSITTDTQYF. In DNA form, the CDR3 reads TGTGCCAGTAGTAGCTCCATAACAACAGATACGCAGTATTTT.

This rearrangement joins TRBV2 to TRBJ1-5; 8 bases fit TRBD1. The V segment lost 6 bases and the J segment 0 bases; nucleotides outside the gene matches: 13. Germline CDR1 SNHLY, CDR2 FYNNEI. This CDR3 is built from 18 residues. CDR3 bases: TGTGCCAGCAGCCTCCGGGACAGGAGATTGAATAGCAATCAGCCCCAGCATTTT. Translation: CASSLRDRRLNSNQPQHF.

The CDR3 nucleotides read TGTGCCAGTATTAGTAGGAGGACAGGGGCCAATGAGCAGTTCTTC. Translated: CASISRRTGANEQFF. The chain joins TRBV19 to TRBJ2-1; 9 nucleotides agree with TRBD1. Germline V CDR1 and CDR2: LNHDA, SQIVND (reference sequence). The CDR3 sequence is 15 residues long. With 7 bases clipped from V and 6 bases from J, the junction kept 10 bases outside the gene matches.

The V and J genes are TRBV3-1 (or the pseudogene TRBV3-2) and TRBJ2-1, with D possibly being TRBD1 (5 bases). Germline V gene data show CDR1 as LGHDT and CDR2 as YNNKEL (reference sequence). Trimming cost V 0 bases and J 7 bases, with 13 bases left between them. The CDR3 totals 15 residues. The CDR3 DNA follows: TGTGCCAGCAGCCAAGATACTATGCCAGGGAATGAGCAGTTCTTC. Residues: CASSQDTMPGNEQFF.

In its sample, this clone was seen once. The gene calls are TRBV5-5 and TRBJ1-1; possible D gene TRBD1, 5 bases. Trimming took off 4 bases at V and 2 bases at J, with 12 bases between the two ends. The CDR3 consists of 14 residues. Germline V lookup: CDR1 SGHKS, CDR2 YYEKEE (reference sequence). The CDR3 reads CASSAGRANTEAFF. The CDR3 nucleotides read TGTGCCAGCAGCGCGGGCAGGGCTAACACTGAAGCTTTCTTT.